Following are 28 T cell receptor beta chains from one sample sequenced in a study of cytomegalovirus exposure and HLA in healthy donors. The PCR employed 60 Vbeta primers together with 13 Jbeta primers. The method was immunoSEQ multiplex PCR; TCRdb's version includes in-frame clones alone and lacks a portion of them. The sample yields 150,000 to 160,000 clones, over 70% seen once. Sequencing used PBMCs. All receptors come from a man aged 25 to 45 in good health and CMV-seropositive.

The rearrangement uses TRBV5-1 and TRBJ2-3; tentatively, D is TRBD2 (5 bases). The V end lost 0 bases, the J end lost 2 bases, and 7 bases lay between the germline ends. The CDR3 covers 14 residues. CDR1 and CDR2 from the germline V gene are SGHRS and YFSETQ. The CDR3 nucleotides read TGCGCCAGCAGCTTGGCCGGGGACACAGATACGCAGTATTTT. Its protein is CASSLAGDTDTQYF.

The chain uses TRBV30 and TRBJ2-3; 8 bases line up with TRBD2. The CDR3 totals 17 residues. The J segment lost 4 bases and the V segment lost 0 bases, leaving 12 bases of the junction unmatched. Germline assignment: CDR1 GTSNPN and CDR2 SVGIG (reference sequence). Here the CDR3 DNA reads TGTGCCTGGAGTGTAATGAGGACTAGCTGGCTCGCAGATACGCAGTATTTT. The encoded protein is CAWSVMRTSWLADTQYF.

The V gene is TRBV6-5, the J gene TRBJ2-5; a weak D match, TRBD2 (7 bases). CDR3 length: 16 residues. Germline V gene sequence: CDR1 MNHEY, CDR2 SVGAGI. The V gene lost 2 bases and the J gene lost 3 bases, with 16 bases spanning the gap. CDR3 sequence (DNA): TGTGCCAGCAGTTACAGGGGGGGAAACCCTAAAGAGACCCAGTACTTC. Its protein is CASSYRGGNPKETQYF.

The rearrangement uses TRBV30 and TRBJ2-7; 10 nucleotides line up with TRBD1. With 0 bases clipped from V and 4 bases from J, the junction kept 6 bases outside the gene matches. The CDR3 contains 15 residues. Germline CDR1 reads GTSNPN; CDR2 reads SVGIG (reference sequence). The DNA for the CDR3 is TGTGCCTGGAGTGTACGACAGGGGGCGCCTTACGAGCAGTACTTC. This translates into CAWSVRQGAPYEQYF.

This clone was seen more than once but under ten times. The chain combines TRBV7-9 with TRBJ2-3; TRBD1 agrees at 9 bases. The CDR3 spans 15 residues. Trimming cost V 4 bases and J 4 bases; bases outside gene matches: 6. Per the germline V gene, CDR1 is SEHNR and CDR2 is FQNEAQ (reference sequence). In DNA form, the CDR3 reads TGTGCCAGCAGCTCGGACAGGGGTCCGGCAGATACGCAGTATTTT. Translated, it gives CASSSDRGPADTQYF.

The rearrangement uses TRBV7-8 and TRBJ1-3; TRBD1 is a possible D gene (5 bases). Germline V gives CDR1 SGHVS, CDR2 FQNEAQ. CDR3 length equals 14 residues. V was clipped by 1 base and J by 5 bases, with 9 bases between them. The CDR3 is CASSLGQGRNTIYF. CDR3 nucleotides: TGTGCCAGCAGCTTAGGCCAGGGTAGAAACACCATATATTTT.

This chain uses TRBV20-1 with TRBJ2-1; D unresolved. Trimming left V 6 bases short and J 9 bases short, with 12 bases between. Germline V gene lookup returns CDR1 DFQATT and CDR2 SNEGSKA (reference sequence). This CDR3 spans 11 amino acids. CDR3 protein: CSAHPRAEQFF. The CDR3 DNA reads TGCAGTGCCCACCCTCGAGCTGAGCAGTTCTTC.

The chain combines TRBV18 with TRBJ2-1, with unresolved D. The length of the CDR3 is 13 residues. Germline V CDR1 and CDR2: KGHSH, LQKENI. The ends were cut back, 8 bases at V and 6 bases at J, with 14 bases in the middle. The CDR3 protein is CASAIAFGNEQFF. The CDR3 DNA reads as TGTGCCAGCGCGATAGCATTCGGCAATGAGCAGTTCTTC.

The V gene is TRBV18, the J gene TRBJ2-3; TRBD1 matches 7 bases. CDR1 is KGHSH, CDR2 LQKENI, per germline. CDR3 length: 13 residues. Unmatched junction bases numbered 5, after V lost 6 bases and J lost 5 bases. CDR3 in amino acids: CASSYRGEDTQYF. CDR3 nucleotides: TGTGCCAGCTCGTACAGGGGTGAAGATACGCAGTATTTT.

This chain uses TRBV9 with TRBJ2-2; 12 bases line up with TRBD1. After removal of 5 bases from V and 5 bases from J, the junction contained 4 bases not matched to a gene. The CDR3 length is 15 residues. The germline CDR1 and CDR2 sequences are SGDLS and YYNGEE. DNA of the CDR3: TGTGCCAGCAGAAGGGACAGGGGGCGAACCGGGGAGCTGTTTTTT. This translates into CASRRDRGRTGELFF. Variable domain in full (rest from reference TRBV9 and TRBJ2-2): DSGVTQTPKHLITATGQRVTLRCSPRSGDLSVYWYQQSLDQGLQFLIQYYNGEERAKGNILERFSAQQFPDLHSELNLSSLELGDSALYFCASRRDRGRTGELFFGEGSRLTVL.

The chain recombines TRBV4-1 with TRBJ2-4, with 15 bases lining up with TRBD2. Germline V CDR1 and CDR2: MGHRA, YSYEKL. J lost 0 bases, V lost 4 bases, and 10 bases had no gene match. The CDR3 covers 20 residues. CDR3 sequence: CASSLLRTSGRAGAKNIQYF. The DNA for the CDR3 is TGCGCCAGCAGCCTACTTAGGACTAGCGGGAGGGCCGGAGCCAAAAACATTCAGTACTTC.

This clone occurred once. V usage is TRBV19 and J usage is TRBJ2-7, with D possibly being TRBD2 (6 bases). V was pared by 3 bases and J by 2 bases, with 20 bases between. CDR3 length: 17 residues. CDR1 and CDR2 from the germline V gene are LNHDA and SQIVND (reference sequence). The CDR3 nucleotides read TGTGCCAGTAGTATTCTGGGGGGTCTTGCGGAACCCTACGAGCAGTACTTC. It is translated as CASSILGGLAEPYEQYF.

The CDR3 coding sequence is TGCGCCAGCAGCTTGAGCCCGGGACAGATCTATGGCTACACCTTC. This translates into CASSLSPGQIYGYTF. The chain has TRBV5-1 and TRBJ1-2; 7 bases align to TRBD1. The CDR3 runs to 15 residues. Germline lookup yields CDR1 SGHRS and CDR2 YFSETQ. Trimming at V came to 1 base and at J to 4 bases, leaving 7 bases not matched to a gene.

V is TRBV28 and J is TRBJ2-1; 9 bases fit TRBD2. CDR3 length equals 15 residues. From germline, CDR1 is MDHEN and CDR2 SYDVKM. J lost 0 bases, V lost 5 bases, and 2 bases had no gene match. The CDR3 loop reads CASSHSGSSYNEQFF. The CDR3 DNA follows: TGTGCCAGCAGTCATAGCGGGAGCTCCTACAATGAGCAGTTCTTC.

The genes are TRBV9 and TRBJ2-5; TRBD1 aligns across 7 bases. J gave up 3 bases and V 0 bases, and 8 bases lay outside the gene matches. CDR3 size: 16 residues. Per the germline V gene, CDR1 is SGDLS and CDR2 is YYNGEE. DNA of the CDR3: TGTGCCAGCAGCGTAGACCAAGGGACAGTAAAAGAGACCCAGTACTTC. This translates into CASSVDQGTVKETQYF.

V is TRBV28 and J is TRBJ1-1; 7 bases agree with TRBD1. The CDR3 consists of 15 residues. Germline assignment: CDR1 MDHEN and CDR2 SYDVKM. Trimming at V came to 3 bases and at J to 0 bases, leaving 4 bases not matched to a gene. The chain's CDR3 is CASSLLTGMNTEAFF. In DNA, the CDR3 is TGTGCCAGCAGTTTGTTGACAGGGATGAACACTGAAGCTTTCTTT.

The genes are TRBV27 and TRBJ2-1; 11 bases fit TRBD2. Looked up from germline, CDR1 is MNHEY and CDR2 is SMNVEV (reference sequence). Unmatched junction bases numbered 6, after V lost 6 bases and J lost 5 bases. This CDR3 region has 15 residues. The CDR3 spells CASSLGTSGNNEQFF. The DNA of the CDR3 is TGTGCCAGCAGCCTCGGGACTAGCGGAAACAATGAGCAGTTCTTC.

V and J are TRBV6-4 and TRBJ2-1; the match to TRBD2 covers 13 bases. The CDR3 has 17 amino acids. Germline V gene sequence: CDR1 MRHNA, CDR2 SNTAGT. Losses at the gene ends were 6 bases for V and 0 bases for J; bases not matched to a gene: 5. CDR3 in amino acids: CASSRLAGGSSYNEQFF. CDR3 in DNA: TGTGCCAGCAGCAGACTAGCGGGGGGAAGCTCCTACAATGAGCAGTTCTTC.

The sample holds one count of this clone. The V and J genes are TRBV19 and TRBJ1-2, with D possibly TRBD1 on 6 matching bases. Germline V gene data show CDR1 as LNHDA and CDR2 as SQIVND (reference sequence). The CDR3 sequence is 15 residues long. Trimming took off 5 bases at V and 4 bases at J, with 17 bases between the two ends. The CDR3 spells CASSPQTGLAYGYTF. The CDR3 DNA reads TGTGCCAGTAGTCCTCAGACAGGCCTGGCCTATGGCTACACCTTC.

V usage is TRBV6-5 and J usage is TRBJ2-3; 8 bases match TRBD2. V trimming: 0 bases; J trimming: 2 bases; junction bases outside the gene matches: 4. Germline V gene lookup returns CDR1 MNHEY and CDR2 SVGAGI. The length of the CDR3 is 16 residues. The CDR3 region is CASSYSTSGFTDTQYF. CDR3 sequence (DNA): TGTGCCAGCAGTTACTCTACTAGCGGCTTCACAGATACGCAGTATTTT.

The chain carries TRBV7-2 and TRBJ2-1; 14 bases are a match to TRBD2. Unmatched junction bases numbered 4, after V lost 5 bases and J lost 7 bases. The CDR3 runs 15 residues. The germline V gene encodes CDR1 SGHTA and CDR2 FQGNSA. The DNA for the CDR3 is TGTGCCAGCAGCCCGACTAGCGGGAGGGTGAATGAGCAGTTCTTC. Translation: CASSPTSGRVNEQFF.

This chain uses TRBV5-6 with TRBJ2-7, with 12 bases that match TRBD2. The CDR3 consists of 18 residues. J lost 0 bases, V lost 0 bases, and 7 bases had no gene match. Germline assignment: CDR1 SGHDT and CDR2 YYEEEE. The CDR3, as DNA: TGTGCCAGCAGCTTGGATCTAGCGGGAGGGTTTAGCTCCTACGAGCAGTACTTC. Translation: CASSLDLAGGFSSYEQYF. Full variable domain (outside the CDR3, taken from reference TRBV5-6 and TRBJ2-7): DAGVTQSPTHLIKTRGQQVTLRCSPKSGHDTVSWYQQALGQGPQFIFQYYEEEERQRGNFPDRFSGHQFPNYSSELNVNALLLGDSALYLCASSLDLAGGFSSYEQYFGPGTRLTVT.

This clone was seen a few times. The rearrangement uses TRBV13 and TRBJ2-1, with D possibly TRBD2 on 6 matching bases. This CDR3 contains 17 residues. Germline CDR1 PRHDT, CDR2 FYEKMQ (reference sequence). V dropped 5 bases and J dropped 9 bases, with 26 bases sitting between them. Here the CDR3 reads CASSPNPTSRECSEQFF. The CDR3 coding sequence is TGTGCCAGCAGCCCCAACCCCACTAGCCGGGAGTGTAGTGAGCAGTTCTTC.

This clone showed up just a few times. The rearrangement uses TRBV18 and TRBJ2-7, with 12 nucleotides matching TRBD2. The CDR3 consists of 16 residues. The V gene end was trimmed by 3 bases and the J gene end by 0 bases; junction bases not matched to a gene: 3. Looked up from germline, CDR1 is KGHSH and CDR2 is LQKENI. For the CDR3, the DNA is TGTGCCAGCTCACCGCGGACTAGCGGGACCTCCTACGAGCAGTACTTC. This codes for CASSPRTSGTSYEQYF.

CDR3 DNA sequence: TGTGCCAGCAGTTACGCGGCGGCTTACACCGGGGAGCTGTTTTTT. This sequence encodes CASSYAAAYTGELFF. The chain carries TRBV6-6 and TRBJ2-2; D uncertain. The CDR3 has 15 residues. From germline, CDR1 is MNHNY and CDR2 SVGAGI (reference sequence). V was trimmed by 2 bases and J by 3 bases, leaving 10 bases between them.

CDR3 residues: CASSEFTVQYGYTF. In DNA form, the CDR3 reads TGTGCCAGCAGTGAATTCACAGTTCAGTATGGCTACACCTTC. The V gene is TRBV6-1, the J gene TRBJ1-2; D gene uncertain. Germline V gene lookup returns CDR1 MNHNS and CDR2 SASEGT. Trimming stripped 2 bases from V and 5 bases from J, with 12 bases between. CDR3 length: 14 amino acids.

The chain links TRBV28 to TRBJ2-7, with D unclear. V lost 7 bases, J lost 2 bases, and 18 bases lay in between. Germline CDR1 reads MDHEN; CDR2 reads SYDVKM. CDR3 length: 15 amino acids. The CDR3 loop is CASKAPGLLTYEQYF. CDR3 DNA: TGTGCCAGCAAGGCCCCGGGTCTACTGACCTACGAGCAGTACTTC.

The chain joins TRBV5-1 to TRBJ1-1, with D tentatively TRBD1 (5 bases). Germline CDR1 reads SGHRS; CDR2 reads YFSETQ. The germline V and J ends were trimmed by 1 base and 1 base, with 8 bases remaining between them. This CDR3 has 14 residues. CDR3 sequence reads: CASSLWGENTEAFF. The CDR3, as DNA: TGCGCCAGCAGCTTGTGGGGGGAGAACACTGAAGCTTTCTTT.